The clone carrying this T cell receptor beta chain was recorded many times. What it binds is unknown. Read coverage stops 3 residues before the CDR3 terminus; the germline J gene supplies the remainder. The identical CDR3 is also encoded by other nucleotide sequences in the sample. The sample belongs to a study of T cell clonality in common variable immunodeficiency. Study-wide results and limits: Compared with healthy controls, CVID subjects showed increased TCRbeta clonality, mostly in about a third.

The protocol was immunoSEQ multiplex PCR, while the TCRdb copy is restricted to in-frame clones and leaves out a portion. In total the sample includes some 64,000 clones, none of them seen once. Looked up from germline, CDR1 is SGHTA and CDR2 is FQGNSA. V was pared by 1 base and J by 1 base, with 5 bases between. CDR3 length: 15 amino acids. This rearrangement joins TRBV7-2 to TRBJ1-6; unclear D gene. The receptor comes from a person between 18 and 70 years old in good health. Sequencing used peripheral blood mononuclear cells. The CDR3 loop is CASSLGGSYNSPLHF. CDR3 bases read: TGTGCCAGCAGCTTAGGAGGTTCCTATAATTCACCC.